The 23 T cell receptor beta chains given below trace back to one sample, sequenced in a study of blood T cell repertoires in COVID-19. Assay used: immunoSEQ multiplex PCR; TCRdb lists only in-frame clones, some missing. The data show 300,000 to 400,000 clones, about 87% seen once. The specimen sequenced was peripheral blood. These receptors all stem from a woman aged 50 to 60 with COVID-19, enrolled during active disease.

The V and J genes are TRBV25-1 and TRBJ2-2; 10 bases map to TRBD2. Per germline, CDR1 MGHDK and CDR2 SYGVNS. The junction had 13 bases not matched to a gene; V was cut back by 10 bases and J by 5 bases. The CDR3 is made up of 16 amino acids. The DNA for the CDR3 is TGTGCCACCCGGGGGGGGCTAGCGGGAGAAACCGGGGAGCTGTTTTTT. This encodes CATRGGLAGETGELFF.

V gene TRBV7-2 combines with J gene TRBJ2-5; 16 nucleotides line up with TRBD2. With 5 bases clipped from V and 5 bases from J, the junction kept 14 bases outside the gene matches. The CDR3 sequence is 19 residues long. Germline CDR1 reads SGHTA; CDR2 reads FQGNSA. CDR3 nucleotides: TGTGCCAGCAGCCCGAGACCGGGACTAGCGGGAGGGCCCCAGGAGACCCAGTACTTC. Residues: CASSPRPGLAGGPQETQYF.

The chain is built from TRBV11-3 and TRBJ1-2, with no clear D. The CDR3 is made up of 15 amino acids. Germline V gene sequence: CDR1 SGHNT, CDR2 YENEEA. V lost 4 bases and J 8 bases, leaving 20 bases between the germline ends. CDR3 loop: CASSSPSSVSEGYTF. The CDR3 nucleotides are TGTGCCAGCAGCTCACCATCGAGCGTCTCGGAGGGCTACACCTTC.

This clone was picked up a small number of times. This rearrangement joins TRBV7-8 to TRBJ2-7; tentative D call: TRBD2 (6 bases). V was shortened by 1 base and J by 3 bases, with 10 bases between the two germline ends. CDR1 is SGHVS and CDR2 is FQNEAQ in the germline V gene. This CDR3 has 14 amino acids. In DNA form, the CDR3 reads TGTGCCAGCAGCTTAGATCCGGGGGTCTACGAGCAGTACTTC. It translates to CASSLDPGVYEQYF.

The genes are TRBV19 and TRBJ2-1; D is unresolved. Germline-derived CDR1 and CDR2 are LNHDA and SQIVND (reference sequence). The CDR3 runs to 16 residues. Trimming took 9 bases from V and 0 from J, leaving 18 bases between them. CDR3 amino acids: CASNRSPASSYNEQFF. CDR3 nucleotides: TGTGCCAGCAATCGGTCTCCAGCTAGCTCCTACAATGAGCAGTTCTTC. The variable domain in full, with the rest retrieved from reference TRBV19 and TRBJ2-1, is DGGITQSPKYLFRKEGQNVTLSCEQNLNHDAMYWYRQDPGQGLRLIYYSQIVNDFQKGDIAEGYSVSREKKESFPLTVTSAQKNPTAFYLCASNRSPASSYNEQFFGPGTRLTVL.

The rearrangement joins TRBV29-1 to TRBJ2-5; 10 bases align to TRBD1. After removal of 5 bases from V and 1 base from J, the junction contained 4 bases not matched to a gene. Germline V gives CDR1 SQVTM, CDR2 ANQGSEA. The CDR3 consists of 14 residues. The CDR3 here is CSVKWTGGQETQYF. In nucleotides, the CDR3 is TGCAGCGTTAAGTGGACAGGGGGCCAAGAGACCCAGTACTTC.

The genes are TRBV27 and TRBJ1-1; a possible D gene is TRBD1 (6 bases). Germline V gene lookup returns CDR1 MNHEY and CDR2 SMNVEV (reference sequence). There are 13 residues in the CDR3. Trimming pared 3 bases from V and 10 bases from J, leaving 15 bases between. Here the CDR3 DNA reads TGTGCCAGCAGTTTGGACAGCGCCTTAGGAGCTTTCTTT. Translated: CASSLDSALGAFF.

There are a few counts of this clone. This chain joins TRBV5-1 and TRBJ2-3; D possibly corresponds to TRBD2 (5 bases). CDR1 and CDR2 from the germline V gene are SGHRS and YFSETQ. V was clipped by 0 bases and J by 0 bases, with 17 bases between them. The CDR3 is 18 residues long. The CDR3 sequence: CASSLGVSANPSTDTQYF. CDR3 in DNA: TGCGCCAGCAGCTTGGGAGTTAGCGCAAACCCCAGCACAGATACGCAGTATTTT.

The chain links TRBV7-9 to TRBJ2-2; 8 bases agree with TRBD1. Germline CDR1 is SEHNR and CDR2 is FQNEAQ (reference sequence). CDR3 length: 14 residues. V lost 3 bases to trimming and J lost 6 bases; unmatched junction nucleotides: 3. For the CDR3, the DNA is TGTGCCAGCAGCTTGACAGGGGTCGCCGGGGAGCTGTTTTTT. Its translation is CASSLTGVAGELFF.

The chain links TRBV7-9 to TRBJ2-7; D perhaps matches TRBD1 (6 bases). Trimming took off 4 bases at V and 3 bases at J, with 10 bases between the two ends. CDR3 length equals 13 residues. The germline CDR1 and CDR2 sequences are SEHNR and FQNEAQ (reference sequence). CDR3 sequence: CASSSLDSYEQYF. The CDR3 bases are TGTGCCAGCAGCTCTTTGGACAGCTACGAGCAGTACTTC.

The rearrangement joins TRBV3-1 (or the pseudogene TRBV3-2) to TRBJ2-1; D remains unclear. The germline V gene has CDR1 LGHDT and CDR2 YNNKEL (reference sequence). The length of the CDR3 is 14 residues. Trimming took 6 bases from V and 5 from J, leaving 14 bases between them. CDR3 residues: CASSPQRINNEQFF. As DNA, the CDR3 is TGTGCCAGCAGTCCCCAGCGTATTAACAATGAGCAGTTCTTC.

The gene calls are TRBV27 and TRBJ2-2; 8 nucleotides match TRBD1. The length of the CDR3 is 15 residues. Per germline, CDR1 MNHEY and CDR2 SMNVEV (reference sequence). Trimming cost V 4 bases and J 3 bases; bases outside gene matches: 4. DNA for the CDR3: TGTGCCAGCAGTTCGGGACAGGTCTACACCGGGGAGCTGTTTTTT. This sequence encodes CASSSGQVYTGELFF.

This clone was observed a few times. V and J are TRBV18 and TRBJ1-5; D gene uncertain. The germline gives CDR1 KGHSH, CDR2 LQKENI. The CDR3 length is 14 residues. Trimming pared 2 bases from V and 6 bases from J, leaving 11 bases between. The CDR3 DNA reads TGTGCCAGCTCACCAGACCTCCGGGGTCAGCCCCAGCATTTT. The encoded protein is CASSPDLRGQPQHF.

The chain carries TRBV5-6 and TRBJ2-1, with D tentatively TRBD1 (5 bases). Germline-derived CDR1 and CDR2 are SGHDT and YYEEEE. The CDR3 covers 14 residues. V dropped 4 bases and J dropped 2 bases, with 10 bases sitting between them. The CDR3, as DNA: TGTGCCAGCAGCGTAGGGGTAACCTACAATGAGCAGTTCTTC. Translating it yields CASSVGVTYNEQFF.

The chain has TRBV10-2 and TRBJ2-7; 7 bases align to TRBD1. V was clipped by 9 bases and J by 0 bases; unmatched bases: 5. The CDR3 spans 13 residues. The germline V gene encodes CDR1 WSHSY and CDR2 SAAADI. DNA of the CDR3: TGCGCCAGTACTTGGACAGGCTCCTACGAGCAGTACTTC. It is translated as CASTWTGSYEQYF.

The rearrangement joins TRBV5-6 to TRBJ2-2; TRBD1 is a possible D gene (5 bases). The CDR3 runs to 15 residues. CDR1 is SGHDT, CDR2 YYEEEE, per germline. Trimming took off 4 bases at V and 3 bases at J, with 13 bases between the two ends. DNA of the CDR3: TGTGCCAGCAGCCCGCAGGGATGGGACACCGGGGAGCTGTTTTTT. Residues: CASSPQGWDTGELFF. The full variable domain, its missing parts supplied by reference TRBV5-6 and TRBJ2-2, is DAGVTQSPTHLIKTRGQQVTLRCSPKSGHDTVSWYQQALGQGPQFIFQYYEEEERQRGNFPDRFSGHQFPNYSSELNVNALLLGDSALYLCASSPQGWDTGELFFGEGSRLTVL.

The J gene is TRBJ1-5, the V gene TRBV30; 10 positions agree with TRBD1. This CDR3 contains 13 residues. The germline CDR1 and CDR2 sequences are GTSNPN and SVGIG (reference sequence). V dropped 3 bases and J dropped 6; count of bases not matched to a gene: 2. CDR3 sequence reads: CAWSRDRGQPQHF. The DNA for the CDR3 is TGTGCCTGGAGCCGGGACAGGGGTCAGCCCCAGCATTTT.

This rearrangement joins TRBV9 to TRBJ1-6; TRBD1 matches 9 bases. Germline V gene lookup returns CDR1 SGDLS and CDR2 YYNGEE. The V and J ends lost 1 base and 0 bases, in that order; junction bases with no gene match: 8. The CDR3 consists of 19 residues. The CDR3 here is CASSVSGQGFSSYNSPLHF. The CDR3 DNA follows: TGTGCCAGCAGCGTATCAGGACAGGGGTTTAGCTCCTATAATTCACCCCTCCACTTT.

The rearrangement joins TRBV10-3 to TRBJ2-3; the D gene is possibly TRBD1 (5 bases). Germline V gene lookup returns CDR1 ENHRY and CDR2 SYGVKD. Trimming stripped 2 bases from V and 4 bases from J, with 16 bases between. The CDR3 runs to 16 residues. CDR3 sequence reads: CAISEIDSFPPDTQYF. CDR3 DNA sequence: TGTGCCATCAGTGAGATCGACAGTTTCCCCCCAGATACGCAGTATTTT.

The rearrangement uses TRBV10-2 and TRBJ2-7; 9 bases agree with TRBD2. Trimming at V came to 7 bases and at J to 1 base, leaving 2 bases not matched to a gene. Germline V gives CDR1 WSHSY, CDR2 SAAADI. This CDR3 comprises 13 residues. CDR3 sequence reads: CASKTSGSYEQYF. As DNA, the CDR3 is TGCGCCAGCAAGACTAGCGGTTCCTACGAGCAGTACTTC.

This clone was seen once. The chain joins TRBV3-1 (or the pseudogene TRBV3-2) to TRBJ2-5, with a weak D call TRBD2 (5 bases). The germline V and J ends were trimmed by 3 bases and 5 bases, with 13 bases remaining between them. Germline V gene lookup returns CDR1 LGHDT and CDR2 YNNKEL (reference sequence). This CDR3 comprises 14 residues. DNA of the CDR3: TGTGCCAGCAGCCAGATTGACCGCGGGGAGACCCAGTACTTC. Translation: CASSQIDRGETQYF.

The chain recombines TRBV12-5 with TRBJ1-1, with 7 bases aligning to TRBD1. Germline CDR1 reads LGHNT; CDR2 reads FRNRAP. The ends lost 2 bases at V and 2 bases at J; junction bases unmatched: 8. The CDR3 consists of 16 residues. The CDR3 region is CASGLPRDRPNTEAFF. The CDR3 bases are TGTGCTAGTGGTTTGCCTAGGGACAGACCAAACACTGAAGCTTTCTTT.

This sequence joins TRBV14 and TRBJ1-4; a weak D match, TRBD1 (6 bases). This CDR3 comprises 12 residues. Germline V gene sequence: CDR1 SGHDN, CDR2 FVKESK. V was pared by 4 bases and J by 8 bases, with 8 bases between. CDR3 protein: CASSRGREKLFF. DNA for the CDR3: TGTGCCAGCAGCCGGGGGCGAGAAAAACTGTTTTTT.